This TCR beta chain emerged from a study of glioma-infiltrating T cells. Study-level results: Gliomas, especially low-grade, showed above-expected tissue-blood divergence; non-neoplastic patients showed below.

Using RNA template, CDR3s of TCR alpha and beta were amplified with iRepertoire arm-PCR. TCRdb re-called the multiplex PCR reads with MiXCR, one entry per CDR3 protein. The sample shows around 350,000 distinct CDR3 sequences, around 38% of them seen only once. About this clonotype itself: Antigen: not known.

This CDR3 has 15 residues. In germline, CDR1 is SEHNR, CDR2 FQNEAQ (reference sequence). The V end lost 3 bases, the J end lost 4 bases, and 12 bases lay between the germline ends. This sequence joins TRBV7-9 and TRBJ2-2, with D perhaps being TRBD1 or TRBD2 (5 bases each). Specimen: glioma tissue, nonneoplastic brain tissue, or PBMCs (not recorded which). This TCR was recovered from a human donor with low-grade glioma or glioblastoma, undergoing nonglioma brain surgery, or in good health (not recorded which). CDR3 protein: CASSLTRGGTGELFF. The DNA of the CDR3 is TGTGCCAGCAGCTTGACGAGGGGCGGCACCGGGGAGCTGTTTTTT.